This T cell receptor beta chain was captured by sequencing in a study of T cell repertoires in cytomegalovirus infection. Looking at the study overall: Selection of CMV epitopes for the study included recently identified HLA-C-restricted and well-studied HLA-B-restricted ones.

TCRdb re-called the reads with MiXCR, one entry per CDR3 protein. The profile shows 650,000 to 850,000 distinct CDR3 sequences, 25% to 30% of them singletons. A few counts support this clonotype. Its antigen remains unidentified. The study's findings and limits: Summed frequency of public TCR beta families distinguished CMV carriers with the relevant HLA. CMV-specific TCR beta clonotypes restricted by HLA-C dominated the ex vivo response.

This CDR3 is built from 14 residues. Germline V CDR1 and CDR2: MGHRA, YSYEKL. V lost 0 bases and J lost 3, with 9 bases in between. The receptor was isolated from a human donor in good health (CMV status not recorded). Some clones in this sample may be carry-over from other donors' samples. The rearrangement links TRBV4-1 to TRBJ2-7; D not certain. The starting material was cultured CD8+ T cells from PBMCs, obtained from culture after CMV antigen stimulation. In nucleotides, the CDR3 is TGCGCCAGCAGCCAAGAAGGATTCCTCTACGAGCAGTACTTC. This gives the protein CASSQEGFLYEQYF.